The rows below give T cell receptor beta chains drawn from one sample of a study of blood T cell repertoires in COVID-19. Assay: immunoSEQ multiplex PCR; the TCRdb copy retains only in-frame clones and omits some. The sample gives 410,000 or so clones, approximately 89% of which show up once; around 1.5% is in the top ten. Sequences were obtained from peripheral blood. These receptors were obtained from a woman aged 40 to 50 with COVID-19, enrolled during active disease. Each CDR3 is given with its conserved first and last residue. A D gene is named only where the DNA matches it firmly. Clone sizes are given selectively: once, few, many, or a class where the clone is expanded.

J: TRBJ2-7
D: .
size: .
V: TRBV27
CDR3: CASSLQPPAGSTSYEQYF
DNA: TGTGCCAGCAGTTTACAACCCCCGGCCGGGTCGACGTCTTACGAGCAGTACTTC

J: TRBJ1-3
D: .
size: .
V: TRBV9
CDR3: CASSVGGGIAGNTIYF
DNA: TGTGCCAGCAGCGTAGGTGGGGGGATTGCTGGAAACACCATATATTTT

J: TRBJ2-7
D: .
size: .
V: TRBV5-1
CDR3: CASSLEGVSAYEQYF
DNA: TGCGCCAGCAGCTTGGAAGGAGTTAGCGCCTACGAGCAGTACTTC

J: TRBJ2-7
D: TRBD1
size: few
V: TRBV5-1
CDR3: CASSSGGRQGMSEQYF
DNA: TGCGCCAGCAGCTCCGGTGGTAGACAGGGGATGAGCGAGCAGTACTTC

J: TRBJ2-5
D: TRBD2
size: once
V: TRBV5-4
CDR3: CASSLNLAGGHETQYF
DNA: TGTGCCAGCAGCCTAAACCTAGCGGGGGGGCACGAGACCCAGTACTTC

J: TRBJ1-1
D: .
size: .
V: TRBV6-5
CDR3: CASSYSGTFWNTEAFF
DNA: TGTGCCAGCAGTTACTCTGGGACTTTCTGGAACACTGAAGCTTTCTTT

J: TRBJ1-5
D: .
size: .
V: TRBV21-1
CDR3: CASSTAGEGGNQPQHF
DNA: TGTGCCAGCAGCACTGCAGGGGAAGGCGGCAATCAGCCCCAGCATTTT

J: TRBJ1-1
D: .
size: .
V: TRBV5-1
CDR3: CASSAKLQTDRNTEAFF
DNA: TGCGCCAGCAGCGCAAAACTACAGACAGATAGAAACACTGAAGCTTTCTTT

J: TRBJ1-5
D: .
size: .
V: TRBV5-5
CDR3: CASTLGPGDGNQPQHF
DNA: TGTGCCAGCACCCTCGGGCCAGGGGACGGCAATCAGCCCCAGCATTTT

J: TRBJ1-5
D: TRBD1
size: .
V: TRBV7-2
CDR3: CASSLGGGQGRQPQHF
DNA: TGTGCCAGCAGCTTAGGAGGGGGACAGGGCCGACAGCCCCAGCATTTT

J: TRBJ1-1
D: .
size: few
V: TRBV29-1
CDR3: CSVPTTGGFPSTEAFF
DNA: TGCAGCGTACCCACGACGGGGGGGTTTCCAAGCACTGAAGCTTTCTTT

J: TRBJ1-2
D: TRBD1
size: .
V: TRBV28
CDR3: CASSLGDRGHGYTF
DNA: TGTGCCAGCAGTTTAGGGGACAGGGGTCATGGCTACACCTTC

J: TRBJ1-1
D: .
size: few
V: TRBV20-1
CDR3: CSARPGYEAFF
DNA: TGCAGTGCTAGGCCAGGCTATGAAGCTTTCTTT

J: TRBJ2-7
D: .
size: .
V: TRBV5-1
CDR3: CASSIDSYEQYF
DNA: TGCGCCAGCAGCATCGACAGCTACGAGCAGTACTTC

J: TRBJ1-5
D: .
size: .
V: TRBV2
CDR3: CASTERSSGQPQHF
DNA: TGTGCCAGCACGGAGAGGTCTTCCGGTCAGCCCCAGCATTTT

J: TRBJ1-2
D: .
size: .
V: TRBV30
CDR3: CAWSPSSLDSKKYGYTF
DNA: TGTGCCTGGAGTCCATCCTCCCTCGACAGCAAGAAATATGGCTACACCTTC

J: TRBJ2-1
D: TRBD2
size: .
V: TRBV9
CDR3: CASSVGFGTSPSSYNEQFF
DNA: TGTGCCAGCAGCGTAGGATTCGGGACTAGTCCGAGCTCCTACAATGAGCAGTTCTTC

J: TRBJ1-2
D: TRBD1
size: few
V: TRBV4-3
CDR3: CATRDSHLGGYGYTF
DNA: TGCGCCACCCGGGACAGTCATCTAGGTGGCTATGGCTACACCTTC

J: TRBJ1-1
D: TRBD1
size: .
V: TRBV9
CDR3: CASSAGGWTGYTEAFF
DNA: TGTGCCAGCAGCGCCGGGGGGTGGACAGGGTACACTGAAGCTTTCTTT

J: TRBJ1-5
D: .
size: .
V: TRBV9
CDR3: CASSVEPGPQPQHF
DNA: TGTGCCAGCAGCGTAGAACCAGGTCCTCAGCCCCAGCATTTT

J: TRBJ2-3
D: .
size: .
V: TRBV24-1
CDR3: CATRRGITQYF
DNA: TGTGCCACCAGGAGGGGGATCACGCAGTATTTT

J: TRBJ2-1
D: TRBD2
size: .
V: TRBV7-2
CDR3: CASSSLAGGFNEQFF
DNA: TGTGCCAGCAGTTCACTAGCGGGGGGTTTTAATGAGCAGTTCTTC

J: TRBJ1-1
D: TRBD1
size: .
V: TRBV29-1
CDR3: CSVVRDSGGTEAFF
DNA: TGCAGCGTTGTGCGGGACAGTGGGGGCACTGAAGCTTTCTTT

J: TRBJ2-1
D: .
size: .
V: TRBV27
CDR3: CASSLLSSYNEQFF
DNA: TGTGCCAGCAGTTTACTCAGCTCCTACAATGAGCAGTTCTTC

J: TRBJ1-4
D: .
size: .
V: TRBV7-9
CDR3: CASSHPPQLTNEKLFF
DNA: TGTGCCAGCAGCCATCCCCCACAGTTGACTAATGAAAAACTGTTTTTT

J: TRBJ2-7
D: .
size: .
V: TRBV29-1
CDR3: CSVATYGFGEQYF
DNA: TGCAGCGTTGCCACTTACGGGTTTGGTGAGCAGTACTTC

J: TRBJ2-2
D: .
size: few
V: TRBV11-2
CDR3: CASGYYNTGELFF
DNA: TGTGCCAGCGGATACTACAACACCGGGGAGCTGTTTTTT

J: TRBJ2-7
D: .
size: .
V: TRBV28
CDR3: CASSPRTVLNSGEQYF
DNA: TGTGCCAGCAGTCCCCGGACAGTTCTTAACTCTGGCGAGCAGTACTTC

J: TRBJ1-1
D: TRBD1
size: .
V: TRBV30
CDR3: CAWRRTGWGTEAFF
DNA: TGTGCCTGGAGGAGGACAGGATGGGGCACTGAAGCTTTCTTT

J: TRBJ1-5
D: .
size: .
V: TRBV28
CDR3: CASSNGGSNQPQHF
DNA: TGTGCCAGCAGCAACGGGGGGAGCAATCAGCCCCAGCATTTT

J: TRBJ1-6
D: .
size: .
V: TRBV19
CDR3: CASSIGDLNSPLHF
DNA: TGTGCCAGTAGTATCGGGGATCTTAATTCACCCCTCCACTTT

J: TRBJ1-1
D: .
size: .
V: TRBV27
CDR3: CASSLRGTGRSVFF
DNA: TGTGCCAGCAGTTTACGGGGGACGGGACGGAGTGTTTTCTTT

J: TRBJ2-7
D: .
size: .
V: TRBV25-1
CDR3: CASNGVYEQYF
DNA: TGTGCCAGCAACGGGGTCTACGAGCAGTACTTC

J: TRBJ1-2
D: TRBD1
size: .
V: TRBV28
CDR3: CASKWDRDYGYTF
DNA: TGTGCCAGCAAGTGGGACAGGGACTATGGCTACACCTTC

J: TRBJ2-1
D: .
size: .
V: TRBV28
CDR3: CASTRTKLPMRVSSYNEQFF
DNA: TGTGCCAGCACCCGGACTAAATTGCCTATGCGGGTGAGCTCCTACAATGAGCAGTTCTTC

J: TRBJ2-6
D: .
size: .
V: TRBV4-3
CDR3: CASSQVAGVATGANVLTF
DNA: TGCGCCAGCAGCCAAGTCGCCGGGGTGGCTACTGGGGCCAACGTCCTGACTTTC

J: TRBJ2-7
D: .
size: .
V: TRBV9
CDR3: CATHTGNSYEQYF
DNA: TGTGCCACCCATACGGGAAACTCCTACGAGCAGTACTTC

J: TRBJ2-2
D: .
size: few
V: TRBV9
CDR3: CASSVQDSYTGELFF
DNA: TGTGCCAGCAGCGTACAGGACAGCTACACCGGGGAGCTGTTTTTT

J: TRBJ2-7
D: TRBD2
size: .
V: TRBV10-3
CDR3: CAASTGGGEQYF
DNA: TGTGCCGCATCCACGGGGGGTGGAGAGCAGTACTTC

J: TRBJ1-5
D: .
size: .
V: TRBV6-2/TRBV6-3
CDR3: CASSYSDRKNQPQHF
DNA: TGTGCCAGCAGTTACTCAGACAGAAAAAATCAGCCCCAGCATTTT

J: TRBJ2-7
D: TRBD2
size: .
V: TRBV11-2
CDR3: CASSLRTSGRLEQYF
DNA: TGTGCCAGCAGCTTGCGGACTAGCGGGAGGCTAGAGCAGTACTTC

J: TRBJ2-3
D: .
size: .
V: TRBV2
CDR3: CASSPPGDTQYF
DNA: TGTGCCAGCAGCCCCCCAGGGGATACGCAGTATTTT

J: TRBJ1-1
D: .
size: .
V: TRBV10-3
CDR3: CAISEPDRNTEAFF
DNA: TGTGCCATCAGTGAGCCCGACAGGAACACTGAAGCTTTCTTT

J: TRBJ1-2
D: TRBD1
size: .
V: TRBV28
CDR3: CASSRQGRNGYTF
DNA: TGTGCCAGCAGCCGACAGGGAAGAAATGGCTACACCTTC

J: TRBJ1-4
D: .
size: once
V: TRBV28
CDR3: CASRRHYSTPNEKLFF
DNA: TGTGCCAGCAGGCGCCATTACAGCACCCCTAATGAAAAACTGTTTTTT

J: TRBJ1-2
D: .
size: once
V: TRBV9
CDR3: CASSVDPSPGNYGYTF
DNA: TGTGCCAGCAGCGTAGATCCCTCCCCGGGTAACTATGGCTACACCTTC

J: TRBJ2-7
D: .
size: .
V: TRBV4-3
CDR3: CASSQGTRTYEQYF
DNA: TGCGCCAGCAGCCAAGGCACTAGAACATACGAGCAGTACTTC

J: TRBJ2-3
D: .
size: .
V: TRBV5-1
CDR3: CASSLYSTSTDTQYF
DNA: TGCGCCAGCAGCTTATACAGCACTAGCACAGATACGCAGTATTTT

J: TRBJ2-4
D: TRBD1
size: .
V: TRBV7-9
CDR3: CASSSGGQDIQYF
DNA: TGTGCCAGCAGCTCCGGGGGACAGGACATTCAGTACTTC

J: TRBJ2-1
D: TRBD2
size: .
V: TRBV9
CDR3: CASSVGGSGVYNEQFF
DNA: TGTGCCAGCAGCGTAGGGGGTAGCGGGGTATACAATGAGCAGTTCTTC